This passage covers 32 T cell receptor beta chains from one sample sequenced in a study of post-analysis software for immune sequencing data. Points from the study as a whole: In patients, TRBV5-6, TRBV5-1 and TRBV20-1 belonged to five or six TRBV segments found more frequently than in controls.

No antigen has been assigned to these receptors. Unique molecular identifiers were carried by the TCR beta cDNA libraries. From the PCR reads, TCRdb called clonotypes with MiXCR, one entry per CDR3 protein. The data show a few hundred thousand distinct CDR3 sequences, with 35% to 45% seen just once and under 9% held by the top ten. The sequenced sample was blood. Receptors originate from a girl aged 2-10 years with multiple sclerosis.

This clonotype has a handful of counts. This chain joins TRBV7-9 and TRBJ2-7; 9 bases line up with TRBD1. The germline gives CDR1 SEHNR, CDR2 FQNEAQ (reference sequence). Trimming removed 7 bases from V and 4 bases from J; junction bases left unmatched: 8. The CDR3 spans 14 residues. The CDR3 DNA sequence: TGTGCCAGCAACCAACCGGGACAGGGTTACGAGCAGTACTTC. This gives the protein CASNQPGQGYEQYF.

The chain employs TRBV28 and TRBJ2-7, with 13 bases matching TRBD2. After removal of 8 bases from V and 5 bases from J, the junction contained 9 bases not matched to a gene. The CDR3 is 15 residues long. Germline CDR1 is MDHEN and CDR2 is SYDVKM. The CDR3 DNA reads as TGTGCCAGCGCTTCACTAGCGGGAGGGTCCCACGAGCAGTACTTC. This codes for CASASLAGGSHEQYF. The variable domain in full, with the rest retrieved from reference TRBV28 and TRBJ2-7, is DVKVTQSSRYLVKRTGEKVFLECVQDMDHENMFWYRQDPGLGLRLIYFSYDVKMKEKGDIPEGYSVSREKKERFSLILESASTNQTSMYLCASASLAGGSHEQYFGPGTRLTVT.

CDR3 loop: CASSLERGRETQYF. The CDR3 DNA sequence: TGTGCCAGCAGCTTAGAGCGGGGGAGGGAGACCCAGTACTTC. The V and J genes are TRBV7-2 and TRBJ2-5, with 8 bases lining up with TRBD2. Trimming removed 1 base from V and 5 bases from J; junction bases left unmatched: 3. The germline V gene has CDR1 SGHTA and CDR2 FQGNSA. The CDR3 spans 14 residues.

The rearrangement joins TRBV6-5 to TRBJ2-1; 7 positions match TRBD2. Per germline, CDR1 MNHEY and CDR2 SVGAGI. The CDR3 extends over 14 amino acids. V was pared by 5 bases and J by 8 bases, with 9 bases of the junction left unmatched. CDR3 coding DNA: TGTGCCAGCAGTCGGGGGGTCGCCGGTGATGAGCAGTTCTTC. Protein product: CASSRGVAGDEQFF.

Only a few counts were recorded for this clonotype. CDR3 protein: CSAPGGLRAYNEQFF. DNA of the CDR3: TGCAGTGCTCCGGGGGGACTGCGGGCCTACAATGAGCAGTTCTTC. This chain uses TRBV20-1 with TRBJ2-1; TRBD2 aligns across 7 bases. The germline gives CDR1 DFQATT, CDR2 SNEGSKA (reference sequence). The trim removed 5 bases at V and 2 bases at J, leaving 9 bases unmatched. The CDR3 length is 15 residues.

This clonotype was picked up a small number of times. The gene calls are TRBV15 and TRBJ2-1; D call uncertain. CDR1 and CDR2 (germline): LNHNV, YYDKDF (reference sequence). The CDR3 length is 17 residues. The V and J ends lost 1 base and 4 bases respectively, with 17 bases between them. CDR3 sequence: CATSRGGVRPSYNEQFF. The CDR3, as DNA: TGTGCCACCAGCAGAGGTGGGGTACGGCCGTCTTACAATGAGCAGTTCTTC.

This chain links TRBV7-6 with TRBJ1-1; D remains ambiguous. The CDR3 runs 16 residues. V dropped 1 base and J dropped 4 bases, with 16 bases sitting between them. Germline V gene sequence: CDR1 SGHVS, CDR2 FNYEAQ. The CDR3 DNA follows: TGTGCCAGCAGCTTAGATCCGCAGGTACGGGGCACTGAAGCTTTCTTT. It translates to CASSLDPQVRGTEAFF.

This clonotype was seen more than once but under ten times. The chain uses TRBV6-5 and TRBJ2-4; no reliable D call. The CDR3 is 19 amino acids. V gave up 0 bases and J gave up 1 base, with 19 bases separating them. Germline CDR1 and CDR2: MNHEY and SVGAGI. CDR3 region: CASSYSKGPGWRAKNIQYF. In DNA form, the CDR3 reads TGTGCCAGCAGTTACTCGAAGGGTCCAGGTTGGCGGGCCAAAAACATTCAGTACTTC.

This sequence joins TRBV12-3 or TRBV12-4 and TRBJ2-7; tentatively, D is TRBD1 or TRBD2 (6 bases each). The CDR3 runs 12 residues. Trimming took off 8 bases at V and 10 bases at J, with 18 bases between the two ends. DNA of the CDR3: TGTGCCAGCGGATTAGGGCCCGGGGGCCAGTACTTC. Protein: CASGLGPGGQYF.

To note about this clonotype: The junction and the germline gene differ at one end; a read error may be behind it. V is TRBV10-3 and J is TRBJ1-5; maybe TRBD1 (6 bases). Germline CDR1 ENHRY, CDR2 SYGVKD. There are 14 residues in the CDR3. The CDR3: CAISRGNSNQLQHF. In DNA, the CDR3 is TGTGCCATCAGTAGGGGGAATAGCAATCAGCTCCAGCATTTT.

The genes are TRBV7-9 and TRBJ1-2; D not certain. V dropped 1 base and J dropped 4 bases, with 10 bases sitting between them. Germline assignment: CDR1 SEHNR and CDR2 FQNEAQ (reference sequence). The CDR3 is 14 residues long. The CDR3: CASSLEGGIYGYTF. CDR3 coding DNA: TGTGCCAGCAGCTTAGAGGGCGGAATCTATGGCTACACCTTC.

The chain joins TRBV6-2 or TRBV6-3 to TRBJ2-1; 9 bases map to TRBD2. This CDR3 is 17 amino acids long. Losses at the gene ends were 3 bases for V and 4 bases for J; bases not matched to a gene: 10. Germline-derived CDR1 and CDR2 are MNHEY and SVGEGT. Written as DNA, the CDR3 is TGTGCCAGCAGTTATAGTTCAGGACTAGCGCCATACAATGAGCAGTTCTTC. Translating it yields CASSYSSGLAPYNEQFF.

This clonotype appeared a few times. The chain employs TRBV24-1 and TRBJ2-1; 9 bases map to TRBD1. The CDR3 covers 16 residues. Germline V gene data show CDR1 as KGHDR and CDR2 as SFDVKD. J lost 4 bases, V lost 4 bases, and 7 bases had no gene match. CDR3 loop: CATSDQGQGSYNEQFF. The DNA of the CDR3 is TGTGCCACCAGTGACCAGGGACAGGGATCATACAATGAGCAGTTCTTC.

This clonotype was found once. The chain joins TRBV7-2 to TRBJ2-7, with D tentatively TRBD2 (6 bases). This CDR3 has 15 amino acids. Germline-derived CDR1 and CDR2 are SGHTA and FQGNSA. Trimming stripped 0 bases from V and 2 bases from J, with 11 bases between. The CDR3 reads CASSLAGGDAYEQYF. CDR3 coding DNA: TGTGCCAGCAGCTTAGCGGGCGGGGACGCCTACGAGCAGTACTTC.

The chain is built from TRBV29-1 and TRBJ2-7; maybe TRBD1 (6 bases). CDR3 size: 11 residues. Germline V gene data show CDR1 as SQVTM and CDR2 as ANQGSEA. Between the trimmed V and J ends, which lost 5 bases and 6 bases, there was a span of 11 bases. CDR3 sequence: CSVTQGSEQYF. Here the CDR3 DNA reads TGCAGCGTTACACAGGGTTCCGAGCAGTACTTC.

The chain employs TRBV10-3 and TRBJ2-1, with D possibly called TRBD1 or TRBD2 (7 bases each). The V end lost 10 bases, the J end lost 1 base, and 11 bases lay between the germline ends. Germline CDR1 and CDR2: ENHRY and SYGVKD. The CDR3 runs to 13 residues. In nucleotides, the CDR3 is TGTGCCACCAGGGGGGGTTCCTACAATGAGCAGTTCTTC. It yields the protein CATRGGSYNEQFF.

The chain is built from TRBV6-5 and TRBJ2-1, with TRBD1 identical over 7 bases. The J call may be wrong; the DNA end is better matched by TRBJ2-7. CDR1 and CDR2 (germline): MNHEY, SVGAGI. This CDR3 region has 15 residues. The CDR3 loop reads CASSQSTGSGYEQYF. CDR3 coding DNA: TGTGCCAGCAGCCAATCGACAGGGTCGGGTTACGAGCAGTACTTC.

This sequence joins TRBV7-2 and TRBJ1-2; maybe TRBD1 (5 bases). Trimming cost V 6 bases and J 2 bases, with 13 bases left between them. Germline assignment: CDR1 SGHTA and CDR2 FQGNSA. This CDR3 is built from 14 residues. This chain's CDR3 is CASSAGRGNYGYTF. In DNA form, the CDR3 reads TGTGCCAGCAGTGCGGGACGGGGGAACTATGGCTACACCTTC. Variable domain in full (rest from reference TRBV7-2 and TRBJ1-2): GAGVSQSPSNKVTEKGKDVELRCDPISGHTALYWYRQSLGQGLEFLIYFQGNSAPDKSGLPSDRFSAERTGGSVSTLTIQRTQQEDSAVYLCASSAGRGNYGYTFGSGTRLTVV.

The chain recombines TRBV9 with TRBJ2-7, with a tentative D call TRBD1 (5 bases). The CDR3 is 14 residues long. V dropped 4 bases and J dropped 2 bases, with 13 bases sitting between them. Germline loops: CDR1 SGDLS, CDR2 YYNGEE. Here the CDR3 reads CASSLGQKPYEQYF. The DNA of the CDR3 is TGTGCCAGCAGCCTCGGACAAAAGCCCTACGAGCAGTACTTC.

The rearrangement links TRBV5-1 to TRBJ2-1, with 7 bases aligning to TRBD1. J was trimmed by 5 bases and V by 1 base; bases with no gene match: 6. CDR1 and CDR2 (germline): SGHRS, YFSETQ. This CDR3 is 15 amino acids long. In DNA, the CDR3 is TGCGCCAGCAGCTTGACGACAGGGATCCACAATGAGCAGTTCTTC. Translating it yields CASSLTTGIHNEQFF.

This sequence joins TRBV27 and TRBJ2-5, with D unresolved. V lost 0 bases to trimming and J lost 5 bases, with 13 bases between them. From germline, CDR1 is MNHEY and CDR2 SMNVEV (reference sequence). The CDR3 spans 15 residues. CDR3 sequence reads: CASSLSIGLSETQYF. CDR3 bases: TGTGCCAGCAGTTTATCGATAGGGCTGAGCGAGACCCAGTACTTC.

V and J are TRBV29-1 and TRBJ2-1; 15 nucleotides line up with TRBD2. J gave up 12 bases and V 5 bases, and 5 bases lay outside the gene matches. CDR1 is SQVTM, CDR2 ANQGSEA, per germline. The length of the CDR3 is 13 residues. The CDR3 DNA sequence: TGCAGCGTTAGGACTAGCGGGAGGGGTGGGCAGTTCTTC. Its translation: CSVRTSGRGGQFF.

This clonotype was recorded a few times. This chain uses TRBV12-3 or TRBV12-4 with TRBJ2-3, with 11 bases that match TRBD2. The junction had 1 base not matched to a gene; V was cut back by 4 bases and J by 1 base. This CDR3 comprises 15 residues. DNA for the CDR3: TGTGCCAGCAGTTCGGGACTAGCGGGCACAGATACGCAGTATTTT. Its protein is CASSSGLAGTDTQYF.

This clonotype showed up many times. The chain links TRBV4-1 to TRBJ2-1; D possibly corresponds to TRBD2 (6 bases). The length of the CDR3 is 16 residues. Germline loops: CDR1 MGHRA, CDR2 YSYEKL. Trimming cost V 0 bases and J 4 bases, with 13 bases left between them. The CDR3 bases are TGCGCCAGCAGCCAAGATTCACGGGGGATTTACAATGAGCAGTTCTTC. Protein sequence: CASSQDSRGIYNEQFF.

The chain couples TRBV6-5 to TRBJ2-1; D is tentatively TRBD1 or TRBD2 (5 bases each). CDR3 size: 15 residues. The ends were cut back, 5 bases at V and 4 bases at J, with 15 bases in the middle. The germline V gene encodes CDR1 MNHEY and CDR2 SVGAGI. The CDR3 coding sequence is TGTGCCAGCAGTGGGGAACTGGGGGTTTACAATGAGCAGTTCTTC. This codes for CASSGELGVYNEQFF.

This chain connects TRBV5-1 to TRBJ1-5; D gene ambiguous. V was clipped by 1 base and J by 2 bases, with 7 bases between them. There are 14 residues in the CDR3. Germline CDR1 and CDR2: SGHRS and YFSETQ. The CDR3 loop reads CASSLTPGNQPQHF. In nucleotides, the CDR3 is TGCGCCAGCAGCTTGACCCCGGGCAATCAGCCCCAGCATTTT.

This clonotype was seen many times. The chain has TRBV7-2 and TRBJ2-5; D is possibly TRBD1 (6 bases). From germline, CDR1 is SGHTA and CDR2 FQGNSA. The CDR3 has 17 residues. V gave up 5 bases and J gave up 1 base, with 20 bases separating them. CDR3 region: CASSPPRTEDFQETQYF. The CDR3 nucleotides read TGTGCCAGCAGCCCACCTCGGACAGAAGATTTCCAAGAGACCCAGTACTTC.

The genes are TRBV20-1 and TRBJ2-1; 7 bases align to TRBD2. Trimming removed 3 bases from V and 5 bases from J; junction bases left unmatched: 13. Germline CDR1 is DFQATT and CDR2 is SNEGSKA (reference sequence). The CDR3 is 16 amino acids. The CDR3, as DNA: TGCAGTGCTAGGCCGACTAGCTCCCCACATCACAATGAGCAGTTCTTC. As protein: CSARPTSSPHHNEQFF.

The gene calls are TRBV7-2 and TRBJ2-1; TRBD1 might be the D (6 bases). The CDR3 extends over 15 amino acids. Germline lookup yields CDR1 SGHTA and CDR2 FQGNSA. V was pared by 5 bases and J by 6 bases, with 17 bases between. The CDR3 spells CASSLRQARTNEQFF. CDR3 coding DNA: TGTGCCAGCAGCCTGAGACAGGCCAGGACCAATGAGCAGTTCTTC.

This clonotype was found a few times. This chain joins TRBV28 and TRBJ2-1; TRBD2 matches at 11 bases. Losses at the gene ends were 6 bases for V and 8 bases for J; bases not matched to a gene: 6. Germline lookup yields CDR1 MDHEN and CDR2 SYDVKM. The CDR3 runs 14 residues. CDR3: CASRGASGGYEQFF. CDR3 DNA: TGTGCCAGCAGGGGGGCTAGCGGGGGGTATGAGCAGTTCTTC.

There are a few counts of this clonotype. The rearrangement uses TRBV12-3 or TRBV12-4 and TRBJ2-7; D uncertain. Trimming took off 6 bases at V and 6 bases at J, with 18 bases between the two ends. This CDR3 spans 14 amino acids. The CDR3 here is CASSPQIEGSEQYF. The CDR3 DNA reads TGTGCCAGCAGCCCCCAAATTGAAGGTAGCGAGCAGTACTTC.

V is TRBV6-5 and J is TRBJ1-1, with D uncertain. The ends were cut back, 5 bases at V and 6 bases at J, with 13 bases in the middle. This CDR3 contains 13 residues. Germline assignment: CDR1 MNHEY and CDR2 SVGAGI. The CDR3 DNA sequence: TGTGCCAGCAGTCCTCCAAGTCGGGCTGAAGCTTTCTTT. This translates into CASSPPSRAEAFF.